Presented here are 12 T cell receptor beta chains from one specimen sequenced in a study of beta chain features in type 1 diabetes. For these TCRs, the target antigens are not known. cDNA synthesis used the whole RNA isolate, giving expressed TCRB sequences. This table comes from immunoSEQ multiplex PCR, and its TCRdb copy is limited to in-frame clones, with some not included. The table lists a few hundred thousand clones, over 8.5% of them singletons, with about 0.64% in the top ten. General study results and limits: Shorter TCRB CDR3s, moderately but significantly so, were found in Type 1 diabetes patients in all four CD4+ subsets.

Sequencing input: central memory CD4+ T cells from blood. Every receptor here comes from a man aged 25-45 years with type 1 diabetes.

This clone occurred a few times. The genes are TRBV7-9 and TRBJ1-5, with a weak D call TRBD1 (5 bases). The CDR3 sequence is 17 residues long. With 3 bases removed from V and 0 bases from J, the gap between germline ends came to 15 bases. CDR1 is SEHNR and CDR2 is FQNEAQ in the germline V gene (reference sequence). Written as DNA, the CDR3 is TGTGCCAGCAGCTTCGAAACAGGAAGGCATAGCAATCAGCCCCAGCATTTT. Its translation is CASSFETGRHSNQPQHF.

In the case of this clone: Other nucleotide sequences in the sample specify the same CDR3. The chain uses TRBV27 and TRBJ2-5; D uncertain. Between the trimmed V and J ends, which lost 0 bases and 4 bases, there was a span of 9 bases. This CDR3 spans 14 amino acids. CDR1 is MNHEY, CDR2 SMNVEV, per germline (reference sequence). The CDR3 is CASSLSGRLETQYF. The CDR3 DNA follows: TGTGCCAGCAGTTTATCAGGCAGGCTAGAGACCCAGTACTTC.

The J gene is TRBJ2-2, the V gene TRBV6-6; D not resolved. Looked up from germline, CDR1 is MNHNY and CDR2 is SVGAGI (reference sequence). The CDR3 is made up of 15 amino acids. The V and J ends lost 5 bases and 3 bases respectively, with 13 bases between them. CDR3 residues: CASSPRTDHTGELFF. The CDR3 coding sequence is TGTGCCAGCAGTCCCCGGACGGACCACACCGGGGAGCTGTTTTTT.

This clone was counted only a few times. The V gene is TRBV19, the J gene TRBJ2-7; TRBD1 matches at 8 bases. The germline V gene has CDR1 LNHDA and CDR2 SQIVND (reference sequence). Unmatched junction bases numbered 6, after V lost 5 bases and J lost 6 bases. The CDR3 contains 13 residues. The CDR3 protein is CASSWGTGREQYF. The CDR3 coding sequence is TGTGCCAGTAGTTGGGGGACAGGTCGCGAGCAGTACTTC.

This sequence joins TRBV19 and TRBJ1-4; D perhaps matches TRBD1 (5 bases). Trimming took 4 bases from V and 1 from J, leaving 16 bases between them. The CDR3 sequence is 17 residues long. Per the germline V gene, CDR1 is LNHDA and CDR2 is SQIVND (reference sequence). CDR3 amino acids: CASSTSRTRRTNEKLFF. The CDR3 nucleotides are TGTGCCAGTAGTACTTCCCGGACACGGAGAACTAATGAAAAACTGTTTTTT.

This clone appeared a few times. The rearrangement uses TRBV7-6 and TRBJ2-5; no clear D gene. CDR3 size: 15 residues. Germline values: CDR1 SGHVS, CDR2 FNYEAQ. V lost 5 bases to trimming and J lost 5 bases, with 18 bases between them. The CDR3: CASSPKAGYGETQYF. As DNA, the CDR3 is TGTGCCAGCAGCCCGAAGGCCGGGTACGGGGAGACCCAGTACTTC.

The J gene is TRBJ2-6, the V gene TRBV7-2; D unresolved. Germline V gives CDR1 SGHTA, CDR2 FQGNSA. The length of the CDR3 is 16 residues. V was trimmed by 7 bases and J by 2 bases, leaving 15 bases between them. The DNA of the CDR3 is TGTGCCAGCACCCTCGACATACACACTGGGGCCAACGTCCTGACTTTC. Its translation is CASTLDIHTGANVLTF.

This clone has a count of ten or more. V usage is TRBV19 and J usage is TRBJ2-5; TRBD1 is a possible D gene (6 bases). There are 14 residues in the CDR3. Per the germline V gene, CDR1 is LNHDA and CDR2 is SQIVND (reference sequence). Trimming left V 8 bases short and J 4 bases short, with 17 bases between. CDR3 region: CASGARGRRETQYF. The CDR3 DNA is TGTGCCAGTGGGGCCAGGGGTCGAAGAGAGACCCAGTACTTC.

V and J are TRBV15 and TRBJ1-4; maybe TRBD1 (6 bases). Germline values: CDR1 LNHNV, CDR2 YYDKDF (reference sequence). V was shortened by 1 base and J by 5 bases, with 14 bases between the two germline ends. The CDR3 has 16 residues. The CDR3 loop is CATSRGGAGENEKLFF. CDR3 DNA: TGTGCCACCAGCAGAGGGGGCGCAGGGGAGAATGAAAAACTGTTTTTT.

This clone has more than one count but fewer than ten. V is TRBV30 and J is TRBJ1-2; D uncertain. The CDR3 is 13 residues long. Germline loops: CDR1 GTSNPN, CDR2 SVGIG (reference sequence). Trimming shortened V by 1 base and J by 1 base, and 7 bases separated the two germline ends. CDR3 residues: CAWSEDRNYGYTF. CDR3 in DNA: TGTGCCTGGAGTGAAGACCGTAACTATGGCTACACCTTC.

This clone was counted ten times or more. This rearrangement joins TRBV4-1 to TRBJ2-1; D gene unclear. Germline assignment: CDR1 MGHRA and CDR2 YSYEKL. V shed 4 bases and J shed 2 bases, with 15 bases lying between them. The CDR3 spans 16 residues. CDR3 amino acids: CASSPLASAAYNEQFF. CDR3 DNA: TGCGCCAGCAGCCCTCTCGCCAGCGCCGCCTACAATGAGCAGTTCTTC.

V and J are TRBV5-1 and TRBJ1-1; tentative D call: TRBD1 (5 bases). The CDR3 spans 17 residues. V was clipped by 4 bases and J by 1 base, with 20 bases between them. Germline V gene sequence: CDR1 SGHRS, CDR2 YFSETQ. Here the CDR3 reads CASSGGTGGITNTEAFF. As DNA, the CDR3 is TGCGCCAGCAGCGGGGGGACCGGTGGGATTACGAACACTGAAGCTTTCTTT. Using reference TRBV5-1 and TRBJ1-1 for the parts outside the CDR3, the full variable domain is KAGVTQTPRYLIKTRGQQVTLSCSPISGHRSVSWYQQTPGQGLQFLFEYFSETQRNKGNFPGRFSGRQFSNSRSEMNVSTLELGDSALYLCASSGGTGGITNTEAFFGQGTRLTVV.